Each of the 8 T cell receptor beta chains below was sequenced from the same sample in a study of OX40 agonist ivuxolimab in advanced cancers. Library method: the immunoSEQ multiplex PCR assay. The source is immuneACCESS, and TCRdb retained only in-frame sequences with V and J called. Part of the clones is not carried over; for the studies checked, unresolved V genes explain less than half of this, and the remainder is unexplained. A total of over 30,000 clones appear in this sample, approximately 79% of them only once. Roughly 15% of the sample belongs to the ten largest clones. Source: CD4+ or CD8+ T cells sorted from blood, taken in a trial of the OX40 agonist ivuxolimab. The source is an adult with an advanced solid tumor such as melanoma, head and neck, liver or kidney cancer.

The chain uses TRBV5-4 and TRBJ2-7; maybe TRBD2 (6 bases). V lost 5 bases and J lost 5, with 17 bases in between. Per germline, CDR1 SGHNT and CDR2 YYREEE (reference sequence). The CDR3 covers 14 residues. The CDR3 nucleotides are TGTGCCAGCAGTTTCGGGAGAACGATTGACGAGCAGTACTTC. Protein: CASSFGRTIDEQYF.

V gene TRBV5-1 combines with J gene TRBJ1-1; perhaps TRBD1 as D (6 bases). Germline-derived CDR1 and CDR2 are SGHRS and YFSETQ. The V end lost 0 bases, the J end lost 2 bases, and 14 bases lay between the germline ends. The CDR3 spans 16 residues. This chain's CDR3 is CASSLVRGRSNTEAFF. The CDR3 nucleotides are TGCGCCAGCAGCTTGGTCCGGGGGCGCAGTAACACTGAAGCTTTCTTT.

V and J are TRBV7-2 and TRBJ1-6; no clear D. Looked up from germline, CDR1 is SGHTA and CDR2 is FQGNSA. Between the trimmed V and J ends, which lost 3 bases and 6 bases, there was a span of 15 bases. This CDR3 is 16 amino acids long. The CDR3 loop reads CASSFIGSRANSPLHF. In DNA form, the CDR3 reads TGTGCCAGCAGCTTCATCGGTTCGAGGGCTAATTCACCCCTCCACTTT.

The chain uses TRBV10-3 and TRBJ2-7, with 13 bases matching TRBD2. Germline V CDR1 and CDR2: ENHRY, SYGVKD. The J segment lost 0 bases and the V segment lost 6 bases, leaving 2 bases of the junction unmatched. The CDR3 has 15 amino acids. DNA for the CDR3: TGTGCCATCAGCGGACTAGCGGGAGCCTCCTACGAGCAGTACTTC. This sequence encodes CAISGLAGASYEQYF.

The rearrangement links TRBV27 to TRBJ2-5; TRBD1 might be the D (5 bases). Trimming stripped 0 bases from V and 4 bases from J, with 9 bases between. Germline V CDR1 and CDR2: MNHEY, SMNVEV (reference sequence). There are 14 residues in the CDR3. CDR3 region: CASSLSLGRETQYF. In DNA form, the CDR3 reads TGTGCCAGCAGTTTATCGTTGGGGCGAGAGACCCAGTACTTC.

This clone was seen only once. The genes are TRBV11-2 and TRBJ2-7; D might be TRBD2 (6 bases). Germline V gene lookup returns CDR1 SGHAT and CDR2 FQNNGV. V shed 5 bases and J shed 2 bases, with 13 bases lying between them. The CDR3 length is 14 residues. In nucleotides, the CDR3 is TGTGCCAGCAGCCCCGGGAGAGCCCCCTACGAGCAGTACTTC. It is translated as CASSPGRAPYEQYF.

This sequence joins TRBV7-8 and TRBJ2-1, with 7 bases matching TRBD1. The junction had 7 bases not matched to a gene; V was cut back by 5 bases and J by 6 bases. Looked up from germline, CDR1 is SGHVS and CDR2 is FQNEAQ. The CDR3 extends over 14 amino acids. CDR3 nucleotides: TGTGCCAGCAGCATCGGACAGGCATTCAATGAGCAGTTCTTC. Amino acid sequence: CASSIGQAFNEQFF.

The CDR3 region is CASSFRTDSNQPQHF. The DNA for the CDR3 is TGTGCCAGTAGTTTCAGGACAGATAGCAATCAGCCCCAGCATTTT. V gene TRBV19 combines with J gene TRBJ1-5, with D possibly TRBD1 on 6 matching bases. The ends were cut back, 5 bases at V and 0 bases at J, with 11 bases in the middle. The CDR3 spans 15 residues. CDR1 LNHDA and CDR2 SQIVND come from the germline V gene (reference sequence).